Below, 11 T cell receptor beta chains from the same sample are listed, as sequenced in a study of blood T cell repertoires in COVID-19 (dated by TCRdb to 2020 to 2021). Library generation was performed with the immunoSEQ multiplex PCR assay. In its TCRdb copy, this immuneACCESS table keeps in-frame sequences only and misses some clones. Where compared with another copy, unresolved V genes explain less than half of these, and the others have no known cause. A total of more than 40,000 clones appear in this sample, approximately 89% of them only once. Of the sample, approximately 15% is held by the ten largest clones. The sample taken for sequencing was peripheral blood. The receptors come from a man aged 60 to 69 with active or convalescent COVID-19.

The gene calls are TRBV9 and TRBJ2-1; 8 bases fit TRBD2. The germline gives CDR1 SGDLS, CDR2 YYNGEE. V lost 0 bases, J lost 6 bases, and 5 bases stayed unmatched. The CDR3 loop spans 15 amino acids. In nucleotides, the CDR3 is TGTGCCAGCAGCGTAGACCCAGCGGGGGTCAATGAGCAGTTCTTC. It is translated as CASSVDPAGVNEQFF.

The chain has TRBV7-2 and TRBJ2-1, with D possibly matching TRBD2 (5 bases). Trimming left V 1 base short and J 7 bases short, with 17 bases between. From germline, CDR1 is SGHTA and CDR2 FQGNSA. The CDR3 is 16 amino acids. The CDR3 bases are TGTGCCAGCAGCTTAGAGTGGCTAGCTAGGGAAAATGAGCAGTTCTTC. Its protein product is CASSLEWLARENEQFF.

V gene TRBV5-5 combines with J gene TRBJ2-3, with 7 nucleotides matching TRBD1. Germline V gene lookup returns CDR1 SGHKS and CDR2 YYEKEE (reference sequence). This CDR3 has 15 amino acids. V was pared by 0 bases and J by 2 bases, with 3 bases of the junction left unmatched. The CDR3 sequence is CASSLGQGVTDTQYF. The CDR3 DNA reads TGTGCCAGCAGCTTGGGCCAGGGGGTCACAGATACGCAGTATTTT.

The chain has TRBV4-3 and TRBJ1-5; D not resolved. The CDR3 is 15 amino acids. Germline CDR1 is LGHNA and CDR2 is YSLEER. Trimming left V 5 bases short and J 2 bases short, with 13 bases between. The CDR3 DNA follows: TGCGCCAGCAGCACCGACGGGTTCGGCAATCAGCCCCAGCATTTT. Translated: CASSTDGFGNQPQHF.

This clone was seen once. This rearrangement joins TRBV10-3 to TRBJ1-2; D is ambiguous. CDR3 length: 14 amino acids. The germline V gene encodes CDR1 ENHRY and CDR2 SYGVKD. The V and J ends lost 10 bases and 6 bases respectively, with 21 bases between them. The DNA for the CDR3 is TGTGCCACCTCTGGTCCCGCTACACAGAATGGCTACACCTTC. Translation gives CATSGPATQNGYTF.

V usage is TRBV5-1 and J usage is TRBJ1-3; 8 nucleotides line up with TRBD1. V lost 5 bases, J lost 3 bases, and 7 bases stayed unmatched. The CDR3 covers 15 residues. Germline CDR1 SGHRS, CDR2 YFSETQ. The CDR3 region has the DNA TGCGCCAGCAGGCTGACAGGGGCCATTGGAAACACCATATATTTT. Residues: CASRLTGAIGNTIYF.

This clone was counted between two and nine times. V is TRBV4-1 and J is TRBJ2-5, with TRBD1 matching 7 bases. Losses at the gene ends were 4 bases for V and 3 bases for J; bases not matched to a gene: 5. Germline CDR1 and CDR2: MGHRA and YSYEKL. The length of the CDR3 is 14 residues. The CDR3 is CASSPGTAEETQYF. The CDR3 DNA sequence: TGCGCCAGCAGCCCTGGGACAGCTGAAGAGACCCAGTACTTC.

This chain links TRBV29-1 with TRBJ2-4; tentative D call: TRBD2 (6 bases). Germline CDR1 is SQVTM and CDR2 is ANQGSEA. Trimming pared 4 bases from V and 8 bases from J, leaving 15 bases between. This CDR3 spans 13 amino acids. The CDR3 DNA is TGCAGCGTTGTGGGCCAGTGGGGGGACATTCAGTACTTC. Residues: CSVVGQWGDIQYF.

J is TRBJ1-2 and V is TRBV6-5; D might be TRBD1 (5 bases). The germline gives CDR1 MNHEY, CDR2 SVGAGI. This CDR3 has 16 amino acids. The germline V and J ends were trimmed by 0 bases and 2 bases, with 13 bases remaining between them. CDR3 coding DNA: TGTGCCAGCAGTTACTCGATTGGGGGGGGGAACTATGGCTACACCTTC. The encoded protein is CASSYSIGGGNYGYTF.

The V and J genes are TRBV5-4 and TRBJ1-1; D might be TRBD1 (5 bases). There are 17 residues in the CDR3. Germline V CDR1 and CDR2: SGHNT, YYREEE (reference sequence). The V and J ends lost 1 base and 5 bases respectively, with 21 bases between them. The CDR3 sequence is CASSLNFLSRVGTEAFF. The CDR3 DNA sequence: TGTGCCAGCAGCTTGAATTTCCTAAGCAGGGTAGGGACTGAAGCTTTCTTT.

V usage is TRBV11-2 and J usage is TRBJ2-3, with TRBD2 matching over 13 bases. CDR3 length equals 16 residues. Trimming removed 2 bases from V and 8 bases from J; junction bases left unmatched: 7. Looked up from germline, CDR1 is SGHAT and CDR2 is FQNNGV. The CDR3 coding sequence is TGTGCCAGCAGCTTAAGACTAGCGGGGGGAAGCGGTACGCAGTATTTT. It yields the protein CASSLRLAGGSGTQYF.